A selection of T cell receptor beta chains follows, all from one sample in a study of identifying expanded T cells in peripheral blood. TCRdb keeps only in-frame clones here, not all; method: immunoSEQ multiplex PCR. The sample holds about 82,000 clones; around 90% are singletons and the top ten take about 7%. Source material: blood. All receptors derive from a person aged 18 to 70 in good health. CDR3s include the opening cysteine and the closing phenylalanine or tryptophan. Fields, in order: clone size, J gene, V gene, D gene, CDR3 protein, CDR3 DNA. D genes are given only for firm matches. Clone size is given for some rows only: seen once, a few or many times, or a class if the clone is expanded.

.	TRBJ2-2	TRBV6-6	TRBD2	CASRLAGAKAGELFF	TGTGCCAGCAGGCTAGCGGGGGCCAAGGCCGGGGAGCTGTTTTTT
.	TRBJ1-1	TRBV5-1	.	CASSLVSDTEAFF	TGCGCCAGCAGCTTGGTTTCGGACACTGAAGCTTTCTTT
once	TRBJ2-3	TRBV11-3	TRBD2	CASSFAGVDTQYF	TGTGCCAGCAGCTTTGCGGGAGTGGATACGCAGTATTTT
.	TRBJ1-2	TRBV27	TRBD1	CASSDRGGLYGYTF	TGTGCCAGCAGCGACAGGGGGGGGCTCTATGGCTACACCTTC
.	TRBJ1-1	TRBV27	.	CASSFQGGNTEAFF	TGTGCCAGCAGTTTTCAGGGAGGGAACACTGAAGCTTTCTTT
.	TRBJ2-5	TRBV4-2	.	CASSPRAEETQYF	TGTGCCAGCAGCCCGAGGGCGGAAGAGACCCAGTACTTC
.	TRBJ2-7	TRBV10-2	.	CASRQGSSTYEQYF	TGCGCCAGCAGACAGGGATCTTCCACCTACGAGCAGTACTTC
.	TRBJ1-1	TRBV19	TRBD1	CASSDPTGDRSTEAFF	TGTGCCAGTAGTGACCCGACAGGGGATAGGAGCACTGAAGCTTTCTTT
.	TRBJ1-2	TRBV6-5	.	CASSYSSAGLNYGYTF	TGTGCCAGCAGTTACAGCTCGGCAGGCCTTAACTATGGCTACACCTTC
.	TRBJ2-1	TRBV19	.	CASSIDRQRGQFF	TGTGCCAGTAGTATTGATCGACAGAGGGGGCAGTTCTTC
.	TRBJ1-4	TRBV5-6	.	CASSLGGLFSNEKLFF	TGTGCCAGCAGCTTGGGGGGCCTCTTCTCTAATGAAAAACTGTTTTTT
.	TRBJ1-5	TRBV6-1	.	CASERGAQPQHF	TGTGCCAGCGAAAGGGGGGCTCAGCCCCAGCATTTT
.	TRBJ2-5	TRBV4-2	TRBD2	CASSQDLAGGIHQETQYF	TGTGCCAGCAGCCAAGATCTAGCGGGAGGCATTCACCAAGAGACCCAGTACTTC
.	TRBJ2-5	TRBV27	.	CASSPPARETQYF	TGTGCCAGCAGTCCCCCGGCCAGGGAGACCCAGTACTTC
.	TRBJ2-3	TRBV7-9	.	CASSEDPRGTQYF	TGTGCCAGCAGCGAGGACCCGAGGGGTACGCAGTATTTT
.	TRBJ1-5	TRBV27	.	CASSPDSHSNQPQHF	TGTGCCAGCAGTCCCGACAGCCATAGCAATCAGCCCCAGCATTTT
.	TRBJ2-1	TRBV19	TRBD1	CASSRETGTGSHNEQFF	TGTGCCAGTAGTAGGGAGACCGGGACAGGGAGCCACAATGAGCAGTTCTTC
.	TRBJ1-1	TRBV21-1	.	CASSPTKMNTEAFF	TGTGCCAGCAGCCCGACGAAGATGAACACTGAAGCTTTCTTT
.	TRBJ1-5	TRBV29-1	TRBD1	CSVATGGQPQHF	TGCAGCGTTGCGACAGGGGGACAGCCCCAGCATTTT
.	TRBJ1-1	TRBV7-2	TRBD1	CASSGRQGRPGAEAFF	TGTGCCAGCAGCGGTCGACAGGGTCGCCCGGGGGCTGAAGCTTTCTTT
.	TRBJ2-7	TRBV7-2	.	CASSLVAGPFDEQYF	TGTGCCAGCAGCTTAGTGGCAGGGCCCTTCGACGAGCAGTACTTC
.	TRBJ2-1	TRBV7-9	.	CASSPLMEQRVDEQFF	TGTGCCAGCAGCCCCCTGATGGAACAGCGGGTCGATGAGCAGTTCTTC
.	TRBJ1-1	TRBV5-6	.	CASSFVAGVLNTEAFF	TGTGCCAGCAGCTTCGTAGCAGGGGTTTTGAACACTGAAGCTTTCTTT
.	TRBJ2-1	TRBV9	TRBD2	CASSVRGIGGTSGRLNYNEQFF	TGTGCCAGCAGCGTAAGAGGCATCGGCGGGACTAGCGGGAGATTGAACTACAATGAGCAGTTCTTC
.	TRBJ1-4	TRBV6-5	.	CASRSSDKVEKLFF	TGTGCCAGCAGATCCTCGGACAAGGTTGAAAAACTGTTTTTT
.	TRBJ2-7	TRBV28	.	CASSAAYEQYF	TGTGCCAGCAGTGCTGCCTACGAGCAGTACTTC
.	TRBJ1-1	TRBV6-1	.	CASSEARPAGPAEAFF	TGTGCCAGCAGTGAAGCCCGCCCCGCGGGCCCCGCTGAAGCTTTCTTT
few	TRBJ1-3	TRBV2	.	CASRVSGNYGNTIYF	TGTGCCAGCAGGGTGTCGGGAAACTATGGAAACACCATATATTTT
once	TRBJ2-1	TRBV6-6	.	CASSYEDGAFDEQFF	TGTGCCAGCAGTTACGAGGACGGGGCGTTTGATGAGCAGTTCTTC
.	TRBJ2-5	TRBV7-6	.	CASSTVDRETQYF	TGTGCCAGCAGCACCGTAGATCGAGAGACCCAGTACTTC
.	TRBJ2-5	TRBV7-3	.	CASSLTYISSPGAQYF	TGTGCCAGCAGCTTAACTTATATCAGCAGCCCAGGGGCCCAGTACTTC
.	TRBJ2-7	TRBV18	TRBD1	CASSGGTGAYEQYF	TGTGCCAGCTCGGGGGGGACAGGGGCCTACGAGCAGTACTTC
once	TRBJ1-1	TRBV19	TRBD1	CGSTGALRLGTEAFF	TGTGGCTCAACAGGGGCGCTAAGGTTGGGCACTGAAGCTTTCTTT
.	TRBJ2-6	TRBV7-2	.	CASSLGGLGANVLTF	TGTGCCAGCAGCTTAGGAGGGCTGGGGGCCAACGTCCTGACTTTC
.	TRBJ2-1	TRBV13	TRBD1	CASGYRGGEQFF	TGTGCCAGCGGGTACAGGGGCGGGGAGCAGTTCTTC
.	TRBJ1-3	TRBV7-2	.	CASSSNRVSSGNTIYF	TGTGCCAGCAGCTCGAACAGGGTGAGCTCTGGAAACACCATATATTTT
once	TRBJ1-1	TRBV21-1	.	CASIPNSRSRTGGASTEAFF	TGTGCCAGCATCCCAAATTCACGTTCGAGGACAGGGGGCGCGAGCACTGAAGCTTTCTTT
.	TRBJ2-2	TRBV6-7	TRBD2	CASSYFIGGSNTGELFF	TGTGCCAGCAGTTACTTCATCGGGGGGTCAAACACCGGGGAGCTGTTTTTT
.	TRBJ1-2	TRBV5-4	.	CASSLEINGPYGYTF	TGTGCCAGCAGCTTAGAAATCAACGGACCTTATGGCTACACCTTC
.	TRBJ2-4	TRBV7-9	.	CASTARGFDIQYF	TGTGCCAGCACCGCCAGGGGTTTCGACATTCAGTACTTC